This is a list of T cell receptor beta chains from one sample in a study of T cells in Graves' hyperthyroidism and ophthalmopathy. TCRdb recomputed calls from the multiplex PCR reads with MiXCR, one row per CDR3 protein. The repertoire includes under 700,000 distinct CDR3 sequences, over 15% of them detected once, and around 18% sits in the top ten. The sample taken for sequencing was blood. These receptors were obtained from a woman between 18 and 30 years old with Graves' hyperthyroidism. CDR3s include the opening cysteine and the closing phenylalanine or tryptophan. A D gene is named only where the DNA matches it firmly. The listing skips clone size in some rows; elsewhere it reads once, few, many or a size class.

TRBV11-2	TRBJ2-7	many	NA	CASSTRQGGFYEQYF	TGTGCCAGCAGCACGAGACAGGGAGGGTTCTACGAGCAGTACTTC
TRBV6-5	TRBJ1-4	few	TRBD1	CASSYFGTGNEKLFF	TGTGCCAGCAGTTACTTCGGGACAGGAAATGAAAAACTGTTTTTT
TRBV4-3	TRBJ2-5	many	NA	CASSQGLGKETQYF	TGCGCCAGCAGCCAAGGGTTAGGGAAAGAGACCCAGTACTTC
TRBV5-1	TRBJ2-1	NA	TRBD1	CASRPLITIQGAKNEQFF	TGCGCCAGCAGACCCCTAATAACGATACAGGGGGCTAAAAATGAGCAGTTCTTC
TRBV29-1	TRBJ2-7	few	NA	CSVGSVLSYEQYF	TGCAGCGTTGGTTCAGTTCTGTCCTACGAGCAGTACTTC
TRBV3-1	TRBJ2-5	many	NA	CASSQVWQGRETQYF	TGTGCCAGCAGCCAAGTTTGGCAGGGACGAGAGACCCAGTACTTC
TRBV18	TRBJ1-1	many	NA	CASSPVGPDTEAFF	TGTGCCAGCTCACCAGTAGGTCCTGACACTGAAGCTTTCTTT
TRBV28	TRBJ2-5	many	TRBD1	CASSPAGTGAQETQYF	TGTGCCAGCAGTCCCGCGGGGACAGGGGCTCAAGAGACCCAGTACTTC
TRBV12-5	TRBJ2-7	few	TRBD1	CASGLVLGQGSYEQYF	TGTGCTAGTGGTTTGGTACTGGGACAGGGATCCTACGAGCAGTACTTC
TRBV18	TRBJ1-6	NA	NA	CASSRFCPSQTNSPLHF	TGTGCCAGCTCACGCTTCTGTCCATCCCAGACAAATTCACCCCTCCACTTT
TRBV6-1	TRBJ2-1	few	NA	CASSATRDHEQFF	TGTGCCAGCAGTGCTACTAGGGACCATGAGCAGTTCTTC
TRBV18	TRBJ2-3	many	TRBD2	CASSTSGRVSDTQYF	TGTGCCAGCTCAACTAGCGGGAGGGTCTCAGATACGCAGTATTTT
TRBV28	TRBJ2-7	many	NA	CASSFIVGPDSYEQYF	TGTGCCAGCAGTTTCATCGTGGGTCCGGATAGCTACGAGCAGTACTTC
TRBV11-2	TRBJ2-7	many	TRBD1	CASSHRDRRYEQYF	TGTGCCAGCAGCCACCGGGACAGACGTTACGAGCAGTACTTC
TRBV7-2	TRBJ2-1	few	TRBD2	CASSPRTSAIDNEQFF	TGTGCCAGCAGCCCCAGGACTAGCGCGATTGACAATGAGCAGTTCTTC
TRBV5-1	TRBJ2-1	NA	NA	CASSLWQGSSNEQFF	TGCGCCAGCAGCTTGTGGCAGGGAAGTTCGAATGAGCAGTTCTTC